Sequencing of this T cell receptor beta chain was carried out in a study of cytomegalovirus exposure and HLA in healthy donors. PCR primers comprised 60 Vbeta and 13 Jbeta primers. Sequencing used immunoSEQ multiplex PCR; TCRdb keeps in-frame clones, though not all of them. The sample includes some 150,000 clones, approximately 82% of them seen just once. The CDR3 has 14 amino acids. The V gene's germline CDR1 is SGDLS and CDR2 YYNGEE. The ends were cut back, 0 bases at V and 1 base at J, with 7 bases in the middle. This chain connects TRBV9 to TRBJ2-5, with D perhaps TRBD2 (6 bases). The sample was PBMCs. This TCR was sampled from a man between 18 and 29 years old in good health and CMV-seropositive. The DNA of the CDR3 is TGTGCCAGCAGCGTAGCGGGGGTCCAAGAGACCCAGTACTTC. This translates into CASSVAGVQETQYF.